This T cell receptor beta chain was recovered during a study of OX40 agonist ivuxolimab in advanced cancers. Across the study: Patients got intravenous ivuxolimab at 0.01 to 10 mg/kg every 2 weeks. Eligibility rules accepted prior anti-PD-1, anti-PD-L1 or anti-CTLA-4 therapy, and approximately 40% had some.

Assay used: immunoSEQ multiplex PCR; TCRdb lists only in-frame clones, some missing. The sample lists about 150,000 clones, under 95% occurring once. This CDR3 comprises 14 residues. The V and J ends lost 4 bases and 1 base, in that order; junction bases with no gene match: 3. Germline V gene data show CDR1 as MDHEN and CDR2 as SYDVKM. Points from the study as a whole: The mean number of expanded clones was higher in CD8+ T cells than in CD4+.

About this clone itself: Its target is not known.

The sequences come from CD4+ or CD8+ T cells sorted from blood, collected in a trial of the OX40 agonist ivuxolimab. This chain links TRBV28 with TRBJ1-2; 7 positions agree with TRBD1. The sequence was collected from an adult with an advanced solid tumor such as melanoma, head and neck, liver or kidney cancer. The CDR3 DNA reads as TGTGCCAGCAGTTCCGGGACAGTTAACTATGGCTACACCTTC. It yields the protein CASSSGTVNYGYTF.